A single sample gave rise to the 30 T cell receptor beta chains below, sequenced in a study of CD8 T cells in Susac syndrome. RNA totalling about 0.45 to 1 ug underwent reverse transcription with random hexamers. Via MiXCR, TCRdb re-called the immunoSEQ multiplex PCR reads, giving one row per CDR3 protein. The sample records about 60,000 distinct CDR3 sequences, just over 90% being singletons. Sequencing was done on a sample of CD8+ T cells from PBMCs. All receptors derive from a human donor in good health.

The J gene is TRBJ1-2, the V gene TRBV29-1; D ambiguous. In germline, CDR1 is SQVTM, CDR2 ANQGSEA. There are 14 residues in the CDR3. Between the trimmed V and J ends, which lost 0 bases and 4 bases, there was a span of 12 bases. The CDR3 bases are TGCAGCGTTGAAGATCCACGATGGGCCTATGGCTACACCTTC. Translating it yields CSVEDPRWAYGYTF.

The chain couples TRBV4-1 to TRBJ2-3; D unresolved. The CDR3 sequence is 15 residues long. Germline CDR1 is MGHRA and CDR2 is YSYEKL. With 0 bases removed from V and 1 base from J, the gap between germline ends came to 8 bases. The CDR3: CASSQDHGGTDTQYF. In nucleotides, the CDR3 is TGCGCCAGCAGCCAAGATCACGGAGGCACAGATACGCAGTATTTT.

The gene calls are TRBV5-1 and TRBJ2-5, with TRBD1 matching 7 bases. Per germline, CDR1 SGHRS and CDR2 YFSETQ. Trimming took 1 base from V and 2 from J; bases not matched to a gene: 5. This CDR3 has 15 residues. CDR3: CASSLSRGNQETQYF. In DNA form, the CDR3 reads TGCGCCAGCAGCTTGAGCAGGGGGAATCAAGAGACCCAGTACTTC.

CDR3 sequence (DNA): TGTGCCAGCAGCCAAGCAGGGGGCGGATCCGAGCAGTACTTC. Translating gives CASSQAGGGSEQYF. The J gene is TRBJ2-7, the V gene TRBV14; 8 bases are a match to TRBD1. The CDR3 runs 14 residues. CDR1 is SGHDN and CDR2 is FVKESK in the germline V gene. Trimming removed 1 base from V and 6 bases from J; junction bases left unmatched: 5. The variable domain in full, with the rest retrieved from reference TRBV14 and TRBJ2-7, is EAGVTQFPSHSVIEKGQTVTLRCDPISGHDNLYWYRRVMGKEIKFLLHFVKESKQDESGMPNNRFLAERTGGTYSTLKVQPAELEDSGVYFCASSQAGGGSEQYFGPGTRLTVT.

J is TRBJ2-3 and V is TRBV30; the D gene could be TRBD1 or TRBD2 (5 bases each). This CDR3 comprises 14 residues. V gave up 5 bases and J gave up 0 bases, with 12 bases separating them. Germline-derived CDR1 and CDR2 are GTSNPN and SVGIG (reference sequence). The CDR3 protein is CAWGQGASTDTQYF. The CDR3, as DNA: TGTGCCTGGGGCCAGGGAGCTAGCACAGATACGCAGTATTTT.

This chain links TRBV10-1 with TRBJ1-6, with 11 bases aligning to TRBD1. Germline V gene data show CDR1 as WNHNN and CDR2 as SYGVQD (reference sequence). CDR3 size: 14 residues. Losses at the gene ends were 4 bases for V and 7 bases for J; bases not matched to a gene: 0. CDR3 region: CASSGDRGNSPLHF. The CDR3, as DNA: TGCGCCAGCAGTGGGGACAGGGGGAATTCACCCCTCCACTTT.

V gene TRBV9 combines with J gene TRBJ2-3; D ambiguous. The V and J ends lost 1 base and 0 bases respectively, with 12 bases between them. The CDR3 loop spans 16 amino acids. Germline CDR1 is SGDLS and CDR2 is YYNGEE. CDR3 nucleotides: TGTGCCAGCAGCGTAAAAAGTGCGCGTAGCACAGATACGCAGTATTTT. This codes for CASSVKSARSTDTQYF.

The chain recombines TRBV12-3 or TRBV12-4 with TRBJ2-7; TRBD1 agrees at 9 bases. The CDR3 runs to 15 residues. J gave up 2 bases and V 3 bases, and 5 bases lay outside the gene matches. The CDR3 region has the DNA TGTGCCAGCAGTTTGGCCCGGACAGGGGCCTACGAGCAGTACTTC. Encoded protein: CASSLARTGAYEQYF.

CDR3 amino acids: CASSLEGVLTDTQYF. The CDR3 DNA sequence: TGCGCCAGCAGCTTGGAAGGGGTCCTCACAGATACGCAGTATTTT. V gene TRBV5-1 combines with J gene TRBJ2-3, with a tentative D call TRBD1 (5 bases). V lost 0 bases and J lost 2, with 10 bases in between. Per germline, CDR1 SGHRS and CDR2 YFSETQ. The CDR3 loop spans 15 amino acids.

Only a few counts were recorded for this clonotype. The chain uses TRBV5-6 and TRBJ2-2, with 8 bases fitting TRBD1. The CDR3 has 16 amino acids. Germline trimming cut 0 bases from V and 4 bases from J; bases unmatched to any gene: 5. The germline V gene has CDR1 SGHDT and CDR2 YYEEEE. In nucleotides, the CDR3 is TGTGCCAGCAGCTTGGGATCAGGGGGCTTCACCGGGGAGCTGTTTTTT. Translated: CASSLGSGGFTGELFF.

This chain's CDR3 is CASRASRDYEQYF. Here the CDR3 DNA reads TGTGCCAGCAGGGCCTCACGCGATTACGAGCAGTACTTC. The chain employs TRBV12-3 or TRBV12-4 and TRBJ2-7, with D unclear. This CDR3 region has 13 residues. With 6 bases removed from V and 4 bases from J, the gap between germline ends came to 13 bases.

This chain's CDR3 is CASSVNTDLIRGGYGYTF. The CDR3 nucleotides read TGTGCCAGCAGCGTAAATACTGATTTGATACGGGGGGGCTATGGCTACACCTTC. The V gene is TRBV9, the J gene TRBJ1-2; perhaps TRBD1 as D (5 bases). The CDR3 consists of 18 residues. Trimming pared 1 base from V and 4 bases from J, leaving 23 bases between. The germline CDR1 and CDR2 sequences are SGDLS and YYNGEE.

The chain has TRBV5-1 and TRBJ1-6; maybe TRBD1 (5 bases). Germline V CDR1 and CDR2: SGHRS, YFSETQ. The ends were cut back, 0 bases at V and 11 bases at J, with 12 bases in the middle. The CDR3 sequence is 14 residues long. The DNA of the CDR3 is TGCGCCAGCAGCTTGGGGCAGGGCTTGACACCCCTCCACTTT. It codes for CASSLGQGLTPLHF.

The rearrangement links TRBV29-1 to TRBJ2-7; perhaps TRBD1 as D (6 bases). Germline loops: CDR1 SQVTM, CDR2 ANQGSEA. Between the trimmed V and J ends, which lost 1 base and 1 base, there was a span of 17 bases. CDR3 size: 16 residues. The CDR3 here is CSVEAVLQGASYEQYF. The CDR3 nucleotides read TGCAGCGTTGAAGCAGTGTTACAGGGAGCTTCCTACGAGCAGTACTTC.

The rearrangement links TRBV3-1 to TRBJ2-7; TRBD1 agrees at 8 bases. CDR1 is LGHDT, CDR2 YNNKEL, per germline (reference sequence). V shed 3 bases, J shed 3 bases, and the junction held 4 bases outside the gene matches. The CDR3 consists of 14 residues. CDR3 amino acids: CASSHGTGLYEQYF. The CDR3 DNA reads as TGTGCCAGCAGCCACGGGACAGGTCTCTACGAGCAGTACTTC.

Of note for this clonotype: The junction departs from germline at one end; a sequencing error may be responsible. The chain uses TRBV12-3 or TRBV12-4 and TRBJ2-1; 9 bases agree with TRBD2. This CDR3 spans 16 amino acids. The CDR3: CASSFPAGGRYNEQLF. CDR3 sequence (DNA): TGTGCCAGCAGTTTTCCTGCGGGGGGGCGGTACAATGAGCAGCTCTTC.

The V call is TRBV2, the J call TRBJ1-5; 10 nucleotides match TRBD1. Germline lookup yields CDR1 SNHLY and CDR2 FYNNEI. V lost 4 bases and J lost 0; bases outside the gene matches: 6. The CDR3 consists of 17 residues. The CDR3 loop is CASSGDRGHDSNQPQHF. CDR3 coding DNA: TGTGCCAGCAGTGGGGACAGGGGACATGATAGCAATCAGCCCCAGCATTTT.

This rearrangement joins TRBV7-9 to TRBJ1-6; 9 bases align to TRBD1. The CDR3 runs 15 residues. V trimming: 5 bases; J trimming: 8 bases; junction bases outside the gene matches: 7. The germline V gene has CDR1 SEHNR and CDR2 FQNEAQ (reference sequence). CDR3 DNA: TGTGCCAGCAGCGGACCGGGACAGGGTTATTCACCCCTCCACTTT. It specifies CASSGPGQGYSPLHF.

CDR3 protein: CASRTGTGNQPQHF. CDR3 bases: TGTGCCAGCAGGACCGGGACAGGGAATCAGCCCCAGCATTTT. The rearrangement joins TRBV6-1 to TRBJ1-5; TRBD1 matches 9 bases. Germline V gene lookup returns CDR1 MNHNS and CDR2 SASEGT. The length of the CDR3 is 14 residues. Germline trimming cut 6 bases from V and 4 bases from J; bases unmatched to any gene: 4.

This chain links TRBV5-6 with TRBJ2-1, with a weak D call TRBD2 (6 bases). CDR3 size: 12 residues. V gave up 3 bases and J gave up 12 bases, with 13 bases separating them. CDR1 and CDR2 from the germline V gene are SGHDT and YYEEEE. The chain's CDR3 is CASSSLAFGQFF. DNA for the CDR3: TGTGCCAGCAGCTCACTAGCATTCGGGCAGTTCTTC.

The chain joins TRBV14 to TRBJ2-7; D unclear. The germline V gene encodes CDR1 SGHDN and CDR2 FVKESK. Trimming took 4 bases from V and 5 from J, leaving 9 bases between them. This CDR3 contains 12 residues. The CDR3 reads CASSLRDDEQYF. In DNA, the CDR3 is TGTGCCAGCAGCCTTAGGGATGACGAGCAGTACTTC.

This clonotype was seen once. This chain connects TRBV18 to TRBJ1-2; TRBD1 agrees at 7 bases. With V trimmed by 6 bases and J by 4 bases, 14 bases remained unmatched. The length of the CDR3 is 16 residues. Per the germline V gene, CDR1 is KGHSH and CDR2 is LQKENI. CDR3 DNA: TGTGCCAGCTCGTTTAAAGGGGGCGCAGATCCCTATGGCTACACCTTC. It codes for CASSFKGGADPYGYTF.

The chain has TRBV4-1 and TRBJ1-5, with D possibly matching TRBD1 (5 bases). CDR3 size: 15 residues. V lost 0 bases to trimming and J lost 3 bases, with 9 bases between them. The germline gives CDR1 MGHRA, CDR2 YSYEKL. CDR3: CASSQDPQDNQPQHF. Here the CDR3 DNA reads TGCGCCAGCAGCCAAGATCCACAGGACAATCAGCCCCAGCATTTT.

CDR3 nucleotides: TGTGCCAGCAGCGATAGCGGGGGGGCTTACAATGAGCAGTTCTTC. The encoded protein is CASSDSGGAYNEQFF. This chain connects TRBV9 to TRBJ2-1; 11 nucleotides agree with TRBD2. Germline CDR1 is SGDLS and CDR2 is YYNGEE. The CDR3 is 15 amino acids. Trimming at V came to 3 bases and at J to 4 bases, leaving 3 bases not matched to a gene.

The CDR3 nucleotides are TGTGCCAGCAGCCAGGGTGATTATGGTGAAAAACTGTTTTTT. Amino acids: CASSQGDYGEKLFF. V and J are TRBV16 and TRBJ1-4; D is undetermined. V dropped 3 bases and J dropped 7 bases, with 12 bases sitting between them. CDR3 size: 14 residues. Germline-derived CDR1 and CDR2 are KGHSY and FQNENV.

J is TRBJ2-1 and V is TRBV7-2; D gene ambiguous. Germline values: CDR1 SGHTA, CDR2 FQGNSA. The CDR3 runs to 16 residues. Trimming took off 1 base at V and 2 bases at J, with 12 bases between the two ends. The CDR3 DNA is TGTGCCAGCAGCTTAGGGTTAGGGCCCCCCTACAATGAGCAGTTCTTC. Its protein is CASSLGLGPPYNEQFF. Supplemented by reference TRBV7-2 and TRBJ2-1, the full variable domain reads GAGVSQSPSNKVTEKGKDVELRCDPISGHTALYWYRQSLGQGLEFLIYFQGNSAPDKSGLPSDRFSAERTGGSVSTLTIQRTQQEDSAVYLCASSLGLGPPYNEQFFGPGTRLTVL.

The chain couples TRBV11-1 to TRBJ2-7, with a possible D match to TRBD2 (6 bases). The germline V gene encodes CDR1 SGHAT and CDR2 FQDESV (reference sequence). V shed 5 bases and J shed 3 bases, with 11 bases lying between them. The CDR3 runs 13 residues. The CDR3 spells CASSPGLIYEQYF. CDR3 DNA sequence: TGTGCCAGCAGCCCGGGACTGATCTACGAGCAGTACTTC.

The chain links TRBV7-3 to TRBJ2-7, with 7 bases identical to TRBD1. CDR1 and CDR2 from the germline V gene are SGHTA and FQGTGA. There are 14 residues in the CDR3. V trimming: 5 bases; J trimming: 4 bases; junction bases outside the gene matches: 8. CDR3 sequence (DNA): TGTGCCAGCAGCCCCCCTGACAGGGCTTACGAGCAGTACTTC. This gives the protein CASSPPDRAYEQYF.

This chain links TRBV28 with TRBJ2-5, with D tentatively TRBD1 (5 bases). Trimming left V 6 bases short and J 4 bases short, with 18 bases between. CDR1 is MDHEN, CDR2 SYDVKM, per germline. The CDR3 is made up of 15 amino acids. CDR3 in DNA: TGTGCCAGCAGGGGTGGTCAGGGTAGTGTAGAGACCCAGTACTTC. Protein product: CASRGGQGSVETQYF.

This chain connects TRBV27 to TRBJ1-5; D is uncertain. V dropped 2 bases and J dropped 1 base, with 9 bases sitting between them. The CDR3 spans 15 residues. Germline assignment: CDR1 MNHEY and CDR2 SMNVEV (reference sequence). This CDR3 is CASSLGLSSNQPQHF. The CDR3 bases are TGTGCCAGCAGTTTAGGCCTAAGCAGCAATCAGCCCCAGCATTTT.